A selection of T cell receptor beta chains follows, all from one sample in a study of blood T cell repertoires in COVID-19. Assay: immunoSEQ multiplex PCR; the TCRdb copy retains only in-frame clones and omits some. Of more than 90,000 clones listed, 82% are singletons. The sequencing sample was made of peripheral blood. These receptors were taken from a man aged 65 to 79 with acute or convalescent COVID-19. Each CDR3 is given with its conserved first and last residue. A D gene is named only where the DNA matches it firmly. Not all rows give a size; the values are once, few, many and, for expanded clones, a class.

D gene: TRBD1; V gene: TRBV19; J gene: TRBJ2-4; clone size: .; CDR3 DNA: TGTGCCAGTAGTATAGCAGGACAGGTAGCCAAAAACATTCAGTACTTC; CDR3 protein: CASSIAGQVAKNIQYF
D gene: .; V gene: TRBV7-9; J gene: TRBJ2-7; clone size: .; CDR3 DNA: TGTGCCAGCAGTCGAACCCTGGCCCACGAGCAGTACTTC; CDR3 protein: CASSRTLAHEQYF
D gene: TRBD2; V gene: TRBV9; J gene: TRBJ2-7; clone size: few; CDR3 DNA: TGTGCCAGCAGCGCAAGCGGGAGATACGAGCAGTACTTC; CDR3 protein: CASSASGRYEQYF
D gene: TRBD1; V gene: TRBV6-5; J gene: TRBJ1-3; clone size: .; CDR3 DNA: TGTGCCAGCAGGAAGACAGGGACTGGAAACACCATATATTTT; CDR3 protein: CASRKTGTGNTIYF
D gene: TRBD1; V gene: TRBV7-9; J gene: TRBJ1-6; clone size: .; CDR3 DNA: TGTGCCAGCAGCCCAGGACAGGGTGATAATTCACCCCTCCACTTT; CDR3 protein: CASSPGQGDNSPLHF
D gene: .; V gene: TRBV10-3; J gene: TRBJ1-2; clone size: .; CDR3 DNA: TGTGCCATCTGGTTGGGAGGGAACTATGGCTACACCTTC; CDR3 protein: CAIWLGGNYGYTF
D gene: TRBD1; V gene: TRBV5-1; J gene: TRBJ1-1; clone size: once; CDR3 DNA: TGCGCCAGCAGTAGGGGACAGGGGGCGGACACTGAAGCTTTCTTT; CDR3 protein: CASSRGQGADTEAFF
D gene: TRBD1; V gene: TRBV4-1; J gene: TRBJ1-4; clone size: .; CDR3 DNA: TGCGCCAGCAGCCAAGAAGGGACAGGGAATAATGAAAAACTGTTTTTT; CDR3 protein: CASSQEGTGNNEKLFF
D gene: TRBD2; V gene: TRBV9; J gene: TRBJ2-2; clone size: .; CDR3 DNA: TGTGCCAGCAGCGCAGGGCGCCTAGCGGGGGGTTCCACCGGGGAGCTGTTTTTT; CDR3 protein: CASSAGRLAGGSTGELFF
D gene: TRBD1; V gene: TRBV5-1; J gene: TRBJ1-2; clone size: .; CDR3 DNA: TGCGCCAGCAGCATTCAGGACAGGGGCGGTGGCTACACCTTC; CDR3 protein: CASSIQDRGGGYTF
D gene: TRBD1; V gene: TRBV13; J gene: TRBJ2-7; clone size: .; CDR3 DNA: TGTGCCAGCAGCTTGACGGACAGGTCCTACGAGCAGTACTTC; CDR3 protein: CASSLTDRSYEQYF
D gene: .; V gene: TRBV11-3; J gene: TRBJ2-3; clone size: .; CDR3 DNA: TGTGCCAGCAGCTGGAACTCAGGGTCAGATACGCAGTATTTT; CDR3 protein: CASSWNSGSDTQYF
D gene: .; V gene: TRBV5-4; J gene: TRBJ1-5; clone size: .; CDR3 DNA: TGTGCCAGCAGCTTTGGTGGCCGAACGAGCAATCAGCCCCAGCATTTT; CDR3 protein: CASSFGGRTSNQPQHF
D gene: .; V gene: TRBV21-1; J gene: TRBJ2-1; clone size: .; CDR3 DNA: TGTGCCAGCAGCAAAAATATGGGACAGTGGAACGAGGATGAGCAGTTCTTC; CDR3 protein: CASSKNMGQWNEDEQFF
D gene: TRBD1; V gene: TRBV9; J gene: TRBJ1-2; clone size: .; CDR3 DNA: TGTGCCAGCAGCGCCGACAGGGGTGGCTACACCTTC; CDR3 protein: CASSADRGGYTF
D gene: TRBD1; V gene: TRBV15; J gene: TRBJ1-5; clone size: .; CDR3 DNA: TGTGCCACCAGCAGACCTCCGGGACAGGGTATCGGGCCCCAGCATTTT; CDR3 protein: CATSRPPGQGIGPQHF
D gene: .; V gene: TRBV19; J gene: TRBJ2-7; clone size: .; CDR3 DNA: TGTGCCAGTAGTATAGAGGACGGAGGCTCCTACGAGCAGTACTTC; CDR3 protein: CASSIEDGGSYEQYF
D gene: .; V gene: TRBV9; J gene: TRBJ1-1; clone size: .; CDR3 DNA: TGTGCCAGCAGCCCTATGGGGGGCACTGAAGCTTTCTTT; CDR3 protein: CASSPMGGTEAFF
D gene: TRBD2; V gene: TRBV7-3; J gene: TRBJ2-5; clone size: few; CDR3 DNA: TGTGCCAGCAGCTTACTCCCGGGAGGTTACCAAGAGACCCAGTACTTC; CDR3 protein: CASSLLPGGYQETQYF
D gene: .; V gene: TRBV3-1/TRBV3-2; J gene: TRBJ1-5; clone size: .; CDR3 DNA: TGTGCCAGCAGTCTAGGAGGGGTCCCCAATCAGCCCCAGCATTTT; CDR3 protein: CASSLGGVPNQPQHF
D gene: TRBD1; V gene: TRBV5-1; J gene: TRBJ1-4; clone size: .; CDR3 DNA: TGCGCCAGCAGCTTCGACAGGGGAACTGAAAAACTGTTTTTT; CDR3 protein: CASSFDRGTEKLFF
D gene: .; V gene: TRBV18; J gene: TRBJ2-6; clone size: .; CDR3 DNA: TGTGCCAGCTCACCCGGGGGAGCTGGGGCCAACGTCCTGACTTTC; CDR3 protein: CASSPGGAGANVLTF
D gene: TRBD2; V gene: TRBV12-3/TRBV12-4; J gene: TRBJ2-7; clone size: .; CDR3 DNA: TGTGCCAGCAGGCCAGGGTTGGGGGGGGAGCAGTACTTC; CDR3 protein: CASRPGLGGEQYF
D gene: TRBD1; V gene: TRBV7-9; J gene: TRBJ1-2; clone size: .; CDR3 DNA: TGTGCCAGCAGTTATCAGGGGGCAATTGGCTACACCTTC; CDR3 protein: CASSYQGAIGYTF
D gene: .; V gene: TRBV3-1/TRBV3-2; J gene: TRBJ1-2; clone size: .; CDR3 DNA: TGTGCCAGCAGCCAACTTGGGGGTGGGAGGACCTTC; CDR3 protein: CASSQLGGGRTF
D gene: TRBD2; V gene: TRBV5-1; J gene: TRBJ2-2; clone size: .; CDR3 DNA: TGCGCCAGCAGCGGAGGGACTACAGACACCGGGGAGCTGTTTTTT; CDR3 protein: CASSGGTTDTGELFF
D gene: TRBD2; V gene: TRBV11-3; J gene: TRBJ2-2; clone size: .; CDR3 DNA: TGTGCCAGCAGCTTAGTAGCGGGAGGCGGCGGGGAGCTGTTTTTT; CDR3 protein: CASSLVAGGGGELFF
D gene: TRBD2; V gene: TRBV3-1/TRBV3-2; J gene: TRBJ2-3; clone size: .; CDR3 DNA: TGTGCCAGCAGCCAAGCGGGACTAGCGGGCAATACGCAGTATTTT; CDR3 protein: CASSQAGLAGNTQYF
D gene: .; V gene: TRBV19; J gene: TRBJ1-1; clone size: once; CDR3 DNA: TGTGCCAGTAGTATCCGGGACACCTCAGGGACCACTGAAGCTTTCTTT; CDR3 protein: CASSIRDTSGTTEAFF
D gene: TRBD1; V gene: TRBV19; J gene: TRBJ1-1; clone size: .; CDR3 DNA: TGTGCCAGTAGTGGAATAACAGGGGGGAGCACTGAAGCTTTCTTT; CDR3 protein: CASSGITGGSTEAFF